A single sample gave rise to the 23 T cell receptor beta chains below, sequenced in a study of OX40 agonist ivuxolimab in advanced cancers. TCRdb keeps only in-frame clones here, not all; method: immunoSEQ multiplex PCR. The sample lists around 30,000 clones; roughly 85% were seen once. Sequenced material: CD4+ or CD8+ T cells sorted from blood, taken in a trial of the OX40 agonist ivuxolimab. These receptors originate from an adult with an advanced solid tumor such as melanoma, head and neck, liver or kidney cancer.

This chain links TRBV19 with TRBJ2-6, with 10 bases that match TRBD1. Germline V gives CDR1 LNHDA, CDR2 SQIVND (reference sequence). The CDR3 sequence is 18 residues long. Trimming removed 5 bases from V and 0 bases from J; junction bases left unmatched: 7. The CDR3 nucleotides are TGTGCCAGTAGTTCGGGACAGGGGAGGCTCTCTGGGGCCAACGTCCTGACTTTC. Translated: CASSSGQGRLSGANVLTF.

The chain couples TRBV5-6 to TRBJ2-3; TRBD1 agrees at 7 bases. With V trimmed by 0 bases and J by 4 bases, 2 bases remained unmatched. Germline CDR1 reads SGHDT; CDR2 reads YYEEEE. This CDR3 comprises 14 residues. The DNA of the CDR3 is TGTGCCAGCAGCTTGGGTGACAGGGCAGATACGCAGTATTTT. Translating gives CASSLGDRADTQYF.

The chain is built from TRBV18 and TRBJ2-1; TRBD2 aligns across 9 bases. V was pared by 3 bases and J by 6 bases, with 9 bases of the junction left unmatched. Germline V gives CDR1 KGHSH, CDR2 LQKENI. The CDR3 totals 16 residues. This CDR3 reads CASSPAGPLAGNEQFF. In DNA, the CDR3 is TGTGCCAGCTCACCCGCGGGCCCACTAGCGGGCAATGAGCAGTTCTTC.

The chain couples TRBV5-8 to TRBJ2-5; a weak D match, TRBD2 (6 bases). V was cut by 2 bases and J by 2 bases, with 13 bases left in between. This CDR3 spans 15 amino acids. The germline gives CDR1 SGHTS, CDR2 YDEGEE. The CDR3 protein is CASSLGRGTQETQYF. The CDR3 nucleotides are TGTGCCAGCAGCTTAGGACGGGGGACTCAAGAGACCCAGTACTTC.

The V call is TRBV29-1, the J call TRBJ1-1; the D gene is possibly TRBD1 (6 bases). Germline CDR1 SQVTM, CDR2 ANQGSEA. V lost 0 bases and J lost 4, with 15 bases in between. The CDR3 is made up of 15 amino acids. CDR3: CSVEDRRGGPTEAFF. The CDR3 DNA reads TGCAGCGTTGAAGATAGGAGGGGGGGACCCACTGAAGCTTTCTTT. The whole variable domain, remainder taken from reference TRBV29-1 and TRBJ1-1, is SAVISQKPSRDICQRGTSLTIQCQVDSQVTMMFWYRQQPGQSLTLIATANQGSEATYESGFVIDKFPISRPNLTFSTLTVSNMSPEDSSIYLCSVEDRRGGPTEAFFGQGTRLTVV.

This rearrangement joins TRBV6-6 to TRBJ2-5; TRBD2 matches at 8 bases. Germline V gene lookup returns CDR1 MNHNY and CDR2 SVGAGI (reference sequence). This CDR3 spans 15 amino acids. V trimming: 6 bases; J trimming: 1 base; junction bases outside the gene matches: 7. CDR3 residues: CASSQLGGGQETQYF. The CDR3 DNA sequence: TGTGCCAGCAGCCAACTCGGGGGGGGCCAAGAGACCCAGTACTTC.

The chain combines TRBV29-1 with TRBJ2-1; 11 bases match TRBD2. The germline V gene encodes CDR1 SQVTM and CDR2 ANQGSEA. Trimming removed 6 bases from V and 3 bases from J; junction bases left unmatched: 7. There are 15 residues in the CDR3. The DNA for the CDR3 is TGCAGCGTATTGGTCGGGACTAGCGGCTACAATGAGCAGTTCTTC. Translated: CSVLVGTSGYNEQFF.

This clone turned up a few times. The chain carries TRBV6-4 and TRBJ1-6, with D tentatively TRBD1 (6 bases). Germline V gene lookup returns CDR1 MRHNA and CDR2 SNTAGT. V lost 6 bases and J lost 7, with 10 bases in between. The CDR3 length is 13 residues. CDR3 residues: CASRDSLNSPLHF. The CDR3 DNA reads TGTGCCAGCAGGGACAGCCTAAATTCACCCCTCCACTTT.

The chain is built from TRBV4-1 and TRBJ2-7; TRBD1 might be the D (5 bases). Germline CDR1 reads MGHRA; CDR2 reads YSYEKL. This CDR3 region has 16 residues. V was shortened by 3 bases and J by 2 bases, with 17 bases between the two germline ends. CDR3 DNA: TGCGCCAGCAGCCAGATACAGGTAACCAGAACCTACGAGCAGTACTTC. Translated: CASSQIQVTRTYEQYF.

The rearrangement joins TRBV6-5 to TRBJ1-3; D is possibly TRBD1 (5 bases). Trimming stripped 7 bases from V and 0 bases from J, with 13 bases between. The germline V gene encodes CDR1 MNHEY and CDR2 SVGAGI. CDR3 length: 15 amino acids. CDR3 in amino acids: CASKAGTNSGNTIYF. The CDR3 DNA reads TGTGCCAGCAAGGCAGGGACTAACTCTGGAAACACCATATATTTT.

This clone was detected only once. This chain uses TRBV19 with TRBJ1-1; D call uncertain. This CDR3 has 13 residues. Trimming removed 6 bases from V and 6 bases from J, with 14 bases in between. Per germline, CDR1 LNHDA and CDR2 SQIVND (reference sequence). The CDR3 loop reads CASSARGRPEAFF. In DNA form, the CDR3 reads TGTGCCAGTAGCGCTCGGGGTCGTCCTGAAGCTTTCTTT.

The CDR3 region is CASERDRPNIQYF. The CDR3 DNA is TGTGCCAGCGAACGAGACAGGCCCAACATTCAGTACTTC. V gene TRBV6-5 combines with J gene TRBJ2-4; D is possibly TRBD1 (6 bases). The germline V gene has CDR1 MNHEY and CDR2 SVGAGI. This CDR3 has 13 residues. V was shortened by 8 bases and J by 7 bases, with 15 bases between the two germline ends.

The genes are TRBV12-5 and TRBJ2-7; D is unclear. Between the trimmed V and J ends, which lost 6 bases and 6 bases, there was a span of 9 bases. Germline V lookup: CDR1 LGHNT, CDR2 FRNRAP. The CDR3 runs to 11 residues. The CDR3 loop reads CASGDGGEQYF. The CDR3 nucleotides read TGTGCTAGTGGGGACGGTGGCGAGCAGTACTTC.

The chain couples TRBV11-1 to TRBJ2-4; 7 bases fit TRBD1. Germline CDR1 is SGHAT and CDR2 is FQDESV (reference sequence). The junction had 6 bases not matched to a gene; V was cut back by 1 base and J by 0 bases. The CDR3 contains 17 residues. The CDR3, as DNA: TGTGCCAGCAGCTTAGAGGGGGCTGGGACAGCCAAAAACATTCAGTACTTC. This gives the protein CASSLEGAGTAKNIQYF.

The chain uses TRBV2 and TRBJ1-5; no clear D. Trimming took off 3 bases at V and 1 base at J, with 7 bases between the two ends. The CDR3 loop spans 14 amino acids. The germline V gene has CDR1 SNHLY and CDR2 FYNNEI. CDR3 DNA: TGTGCCAGCAGTGATAGTCTGAGCAATCAGCCCCAGCATTTT. It specifies CASSDSLSNQPQHF.

The CDR3 nucleotides read TGTGCCACCGCACAACTAGCGCTGAACGAGCAGTACTTC. The encoded protein is CATAQLALNEQYF. The V and J genes are TRBV6-5 and TRBJ2-7; TRBD2 matches 7 bases. The length of the CDR3 is 13 residues. With V trimmed by 10 bases and J by 5 bases, 11 bases remained unmatched. Germline CDR1 MNHEY, CDR2 SVGAGI.

The V and J genes are TRBV28 and TRBJ1-2; no firm D call. Germline lookup yields CDR1 MDHEN and CDR2 SYDVKM. Deletions cut 5 bases from V and 3 bases from J, with 13 bases between. The CDR3 covers 14 residues. The CDR3 region has the DNA TGTGCCAGCAGTGTCCGCGCCGGGGACTATGGCTACACCTTC. Amino acids: CASSVRAGDYGYTF.

The chain combines TRBV6-1 with TRBJ1-1; D remains unclear. Trimming took off 7 bases at V and 5 bases at J, with 17 bases between the two ends. CDR1 is MNHNS and CDR2 is SASEGT in the germline V gene. The CDR3 runs to 14 residues. The CDR3 DNA sequence: TGTGCCAGCATCCTAAAGCCGGGGATGACTGAAGCTTTCTTT. This gives the protein CASILKPGMTEAFF.

For the CDR3, the DNA is TGTGCCAGCTCACCACTGGTGAGAGAGACCCAGTACTTC. Its translation: CASSPLVRETQYF. The chain employs TRBV18 and TRBJ2-5; D is ambiguous. Trimming removed 1 base from V and 4 bases from J, with 7 bases in between. Germline loops: CDR1 KGHSH, CDR2 LQKENI. This CDR3 has 13 amino acids.

V gene TRBV6-6 combines with J gene TRBJ2-7; TRBD2 agrees at 8 bases. The V gene end was trimmed by 4 bases and the J gene end by 0 bases; junction bases not matched to a gene: 5. Germline V lookup: CDR1 MNHNY, CDR2 SVGAGI (reference sequence). The length of the CDR3 is 15 residues. The CDR3 DNA follows: TGTGCCAGCAGTTCCAGCGGGAGTGGCTCCTACGAGCAGTACTTC. Protein sequence: CASSSSGSGSYEQYF.

The chain links TRBV9 to TRBJ2-5; a weak D match, TRBD1 (5 bases). Germline CDR1 is SGDLS and CDR2 is YYNGEE. The length of the CDR3 is 15 residues. V lost 4 bases and J lost 5, with 18 bases in between. CDR3 nucleotides: TGTGCCAGCAGCATCACCCAGGGCCACCGCGAGACCCAGTACTTC. As protein: CASSITQGHRETQYF.

This chain links TRBV5-1 with TRBJ2-2; no definite D call. This CDR3 is built from 14 residues. Trimming stripped 5 bases from V and 2 bases from J, with 10 bases between. The germline V gene encodes CDR1 SGHRS and CDR2 YFSETQ. This chain's CDR3 is CASSSDGNTGELFF. The DNA of the CDR3 is TGCGCCAGCAGTTCCGACGGAAACACCGGGGAGCTGTTTTTT. Combining the CDR3 with reference TRBV5-1 and TRBJ2-2 gives the whole variable domain KAGVTQTPRYLIKTRGQQVTLSCSPISGHRSVSWYQQTPGQGLQFLFEYFSETQRNKGNFPGRFSGRQFSNSRSEMNVSTLELGDSALYLCASSSDGNTGELFFGEGSRLTVL.

The rearrangement uses TRBV5-1 and TRBJ2-3, with D possibly matching TRBD1 (6 bases). In germline, CDR1 is SGHRS, CDR2 YFSETQ. V was cut by 5 bases and J by 6 bases, with 19 bases left in between. The CDR3 has 15 amino acids. The CDR3 loop reads CASRRAGLRGDTQYF. The CDR3 coding sequence is TGCGCCAGCAGGCGAGCCGGACTGAGGGGGGATACGCAGTATTTT.